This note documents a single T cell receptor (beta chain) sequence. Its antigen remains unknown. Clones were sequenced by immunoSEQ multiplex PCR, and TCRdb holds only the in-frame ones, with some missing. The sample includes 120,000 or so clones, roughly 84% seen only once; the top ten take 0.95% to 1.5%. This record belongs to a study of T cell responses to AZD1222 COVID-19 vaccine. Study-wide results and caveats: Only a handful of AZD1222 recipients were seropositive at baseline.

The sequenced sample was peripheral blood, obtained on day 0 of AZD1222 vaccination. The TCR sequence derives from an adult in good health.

This chain's CDR3 is CASSEAGGRTEAFF. The CDR3 DNA sequence: TGTGCCAGCAGTGAGGCAGGGGGCCGCACTGAAGCTTTCTTT. This sequence joins TRBV6-1 and TRBJ1-1; 8 bases fit TRBD1. The CDR3 extends over 14 amino acids. The junction had 4 bases not matched to a gene; V was cut back by 3 bases and J by 4 bases. The germline V gene has CDR1 MNHNS and CDR2 SASEGT.